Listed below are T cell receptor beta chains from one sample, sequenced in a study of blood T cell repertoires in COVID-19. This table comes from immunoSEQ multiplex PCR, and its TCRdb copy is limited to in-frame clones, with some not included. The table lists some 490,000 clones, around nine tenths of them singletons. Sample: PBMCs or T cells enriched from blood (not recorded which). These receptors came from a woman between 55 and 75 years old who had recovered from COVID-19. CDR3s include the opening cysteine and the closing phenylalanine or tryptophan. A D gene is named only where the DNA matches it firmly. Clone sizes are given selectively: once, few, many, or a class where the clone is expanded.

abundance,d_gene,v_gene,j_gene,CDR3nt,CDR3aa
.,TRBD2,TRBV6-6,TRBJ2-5,TGTGCCAGCAGTTACTCAGTTAGCGGGGAGACCCAGTACTTC,CASSYSVSGETQYF
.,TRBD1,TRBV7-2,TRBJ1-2,TGTGCCAGCAGATCCATACAGGGGAGCTATGGCTACACCTTC,CASRSIQGSYGYTF
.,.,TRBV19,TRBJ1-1,TGTGCCAGTAGTATCCGCGAGAACACTGAAGCTTTCTTT,CASSIRENTEAFF
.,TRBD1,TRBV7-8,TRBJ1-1,TGTGCCAGCAGCTACGAGGGGGCTGTCGACACTGAAGCTTTCTTT,CASSYEGAVDTEAFF
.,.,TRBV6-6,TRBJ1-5,TGTGCCAGCGGGGCAGGGTTCAATCAGCCCCAGCATTTT,CASGAGFNQPQHF
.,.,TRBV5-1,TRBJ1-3,TGCGCCAGCTTCCCGGGGTCTGGAAACACCATATATTTT,CASFPGSGNTIYF
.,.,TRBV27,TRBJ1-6,TGTGCCAGCAGTTTGGGGGGACATAATTCACCCCTCCACTTT,CASSLGGHNSPLHF
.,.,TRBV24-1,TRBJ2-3,TGTGCCACCAGTGATCCAGGGAAGGGTGCGGATACGCAGTATTTT,CATSDPGKGADTQYF
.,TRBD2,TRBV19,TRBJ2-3,TGTGCCAGTAGTGTGCGGGGGGGCCCCGTGAATTTT,CASSVRGGPVNF
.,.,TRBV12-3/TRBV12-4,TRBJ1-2,TGTGCCAGCAGCTCAGGGGAGGGTGGCTACACCTTC,CASSSGEGGYTF
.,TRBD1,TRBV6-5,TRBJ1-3,TGTGCCAGCAGGAGCAGGGGGCATGGAAACACCATATATTTT,CASRSRGHGNTIYF
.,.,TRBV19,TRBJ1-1,TGTGCCAGTAGACCCGGTGGCAGTAGGGGCACTGAAGCTTTCTTT,CASRPGGSRGTEAFF
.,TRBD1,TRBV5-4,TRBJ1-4,TGTGCCAGCAGCTTGAGGGGGCTGGGCGAGGAAAAACTGTTTTTT,CASSLRGLGEEKLFF
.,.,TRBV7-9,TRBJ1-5,TGTGCCAGCAGCGTACAGGGTAGTGGCAATCAGCCCCAGCATTTT,CASSVQGSGNQPQHF
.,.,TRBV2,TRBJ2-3,TGTGCCAGCAGTGGGGGCGCAGATACGCAGTATTTT,CASSGGADTQYF
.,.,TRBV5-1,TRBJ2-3,TGCGCCAGCAGCTTCGGCAGGATCAGCACAGATACGCAGTATTTT,CASSFGRISTDTQYF
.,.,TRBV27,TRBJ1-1,TGTGCCAGCAGTGAACGGGGGGGCACTGAAGCTTTCTTT,CASSERGGTEAFF
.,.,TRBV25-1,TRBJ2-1,TGTGCCAGCAGTGAAGAGGGTTCCTACAATGAGCAGTTCTTC,CASSEEGSYNEQFF
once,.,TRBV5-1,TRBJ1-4,TGCGCCAGCAGCTCAGGGGCGGAAATCGGTGAAAAACTGTTTTTT,CASSSGAEIGEKLFF
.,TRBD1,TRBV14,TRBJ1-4,TGTGCCAGCAGCCAAGCGGGGACAGGGATGAGGGAAAAACTGTTTTTT,CASSQAGTGMREKLFF
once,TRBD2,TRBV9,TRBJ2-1,TGTGCCAGCAGCTTTACGACTGGTAGCGGGGGTTTAAATGAGCAGTTCTTC,CASSFTTGSGGLNEQFF
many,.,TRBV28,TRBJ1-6,TGTGCCAGCAGTACACGAACCTATAATTCACCCCTCCACTTT,CASSTRTYNSPLHF
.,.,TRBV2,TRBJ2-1,TGTGCCAGCAGTGAAGGAGCCGATGAGCAGTTCTTC,CASSEGADEQFF
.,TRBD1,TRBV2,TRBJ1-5,TGTGCCAGCAGTACCCAAACTCCGGGACAGGGGGTTAACAATCAGCCCCAGCATTTT,CASSTQTPGQGVNNQPQHF
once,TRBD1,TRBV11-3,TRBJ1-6,TGTGCCAGCAGCACCAGGGGGCTCTGGAATTCACCCCTCCACTTT,CASSTRGLWNSPLHF
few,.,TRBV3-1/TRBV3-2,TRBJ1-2,TGTGCCAGCAGCCCCAAACACCGTCTCCAGGCGACTAACTATGGCTACACCTTC,CASSPKHRLQATNYGYTF
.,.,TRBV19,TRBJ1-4,TGTGCCACCGTAGTCGTGGGGGGGAGGCCGGGTGAAAAACTGTTTTTT,CATVVVGGRPGEKLFF
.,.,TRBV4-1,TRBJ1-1,TGCGCCAGCAGCCGGCAGGGAAGGGACACTGAAGCTTTCTTT,CASSRQGRDTEAFF